This T cell receptor beta chain was sequenced for a study of blood T cells in healthy people across ages. A second roughly 6 to 12 cycle PCR used barcoded and J-beta primers. One entry per CDR3 protein results from TCRdb running MiXCR on the 5' RACE reads. The sample holds about a million distinct CDR3 sequences, just over 50% seen once. This CDR3 contains 19 residues. V was trimmed by 2 bases and J by 8 bases, leaving 28 bases between them. Germline V lookup: CDR1 MNHEY, CDR2 SMNVEV (reference sequence). Input material: blood. The genes are TRBV27 and TRBJ2-1; TRBD1 is a possible D gene (6 bases). The sequence came from a woman aged 60-70 years in good health. In DNA form, the CDR3 reads TGTGCCAGCAGTTTAATGTTGTCAGGGGTGCGTTTTGAGGGAGATGAGCAGTTCTTC. Protein: CASSLMLSGVRFEGDEQFF.